The clone carrying this T cell receptor (beta chain) was detected only once. The target antigen is unknown. CD45RO-negative CD8 cells positively selected for CCR7 made up the naive population, which excluded terminally differentiated effector memory CD45RA+ cells. The sample originates from a study of shared clonotypes between healthy human individuals. Libraries were prepared by immunoSEQ multiplex PCR; TCRdb keeps only in-frame clonotypes and omits some of them. The sample carries about 2 million clones, approximately 95% recorded once. General study points: A handful of donors shared around 5.1% of their naive CD4 clonotypes.

The CDR3 runs to 17 residues. Germline V gives CDR1 SGHRS, CDR2 YFSETQ. Trimming took 4 bases from V and 1 from J; bases not matched to a gene: 8. The sample consisted of naive CD8+ T cells sorted from blood. The gene calls are TRBV5-1 and TRBJ2-5; 12 nucleotides agree with TRBD2. The TCR originated in a man aged 18 to 35 in good health. The CDR3 region is CASSHTSGRTVQETQYF. Here the CDR3 DNA reads TGCGCCAGCAGCCATACTAGCGGGAGGACGGTCCAAGAGACCCAGTACTTC.